This T cell receptor beta chain was found in a study of cytomegalovirus exposure and HLA in healthy donors. With 60 Vbeta and 13 Jbeta primers, the PCR was carried out. Under the authors' procedure: Later work found tens of millions of unique TCR beta chains, with 9 million to 13 million shared. Using immunoSEQ multiplex PCR, the repertoire was profiled, and TCRdb retains in-frame clones only, with some absent. D and trimming were read from the DNA, whereas the V and J calls and clone size are those reported in that table. The repertoire holds under 150,000 clones, with roughly 65% as singletons. As for this clone: Its target is not known.

Findings and caveats of the study: The only immune exposure information that was available was CMV serostatus. TRBV6-2, TRBV6-3 and some other V segments were unresolvable in 87-base-pair reads. A later analysis reportedly found that, within productive TCRs, an Asian-associated ancestry cluster had fewer N-insertions than the mean observed across the approximately 700 donors.

Germline V CDR1 and CDR2: SGHRS, YFSETQ. The CDR3 totals 15 residues. V dropped 1 base and J dropped 5 bases, with 13 bases sitting between them. The sample was PBMCs. The receptor comes from a man aged 35-49 years in good health and CMV-seropositive. The chain carries TRBV5-1 and TRBJ2-1; D perhaps matches TRBD2 (6 bases). CDR3 in amino acids: CASSLSAGRDNEQFF. The CDR3 region has the DNA TGCGCCAGCAGCTTGTCGGCGGGGAGAGACAATGAGCAGTTCTTC.